One and the same sample provided the 18 T cell receptor beta chains below, sequenced in a study of cytomegalovirus exposure and HLA in healthy donors. The PCR contained 60 Vbeta and 13 Jbeta primers. Some clones are missing from TCRdb's copy, which holds only in-frame ones; the method was immunoSEQ multiplex PCR. The sample contains 120,000 or so clones, roughly four fifths of which appear only once. Sequenced sample: PBMCs. These receptors were taken from a male donor in good health and CMV-seropositive.

V is TRBV4-1 and J is TRBJ2-7; TRBD1 agrees at 9 bases. CDR3 length: 16 amino acids. The germline V gene has CDR1 MGHRA and CDR2 YSYEKL. V lost 3 bases and J lost 4; bases outside the gene matches: 10. CDR3 residues: CASSHPKTGGGYEQYF. The CDR3, as DNA: TGCGCCAGCAGCCATCCCAAGACAGGGGGTGGGTACGAGCAGTACTTC.

The chain links TRBV7-9 to TRBJ2-7; possible D gene TRBD1, 5 bases. The CDR3 consists of 16 residues. The V gene's germline CDR1 is SEHNR and CDR2 FQNEAQ (reference sequence). V was cut by 5 bases and J by 2 bases, with 19 bases left in between. For the CDR3, the DNA is TGTGCCAGCAGCCCCCCCTCACAGGACGCCACCTACGAGCAGTACTTC. It yields the protein CASSPPSQDATYEQYF.

The chain links TRBV4-3 to TRBJ1-2, with D hard to call. The CDR3 sequence is 14 residues long. Germline V gene lookup returns CDR1 LGHNA and CDR2 YSLEER. V dropped 1 base and J dropped 6 bases, with 12 bases sitting between them. As DNA, the CDR3 is TGCGCCAGCAGCCAAGTAGAGGGTTGGAATGGCTACACCTTC. Translation: CASSQVEGWNGYTF.

The V gene is TRBV27, the J gene TRBJ2-1; 11 nucleotides match TRBD2. In germline, CDR1 is MNHEY, CDR2 SMNVEV (reference sequence). Trimming removed 6 bases from V and 7 bases from J; junction bases left unmatched: 5. The CDR3 contains 14 residues. CDR3 residues: CASRLAGARNEQFF. The DNA for the CDR3 is TGTGCCAGCAGACTAGCGGGAGCTAGGAATGAGCAGTTCTTC.

The chain combines TRBV4-2 with TRBJ2-1, with 13 bases that match TRBD2. The germline CDR1 and CDR2 sequences are LGHNA and YNFKEQ. V lost 8 bases to trimming and J lost 7 bases; unmatched junction nucleotides: 23. The CDR3 extends over 20 amino acids. CDR3 protein: CASRPAGLAGAGGRGNEQFF. In DNA form, the CDR3 reads TGTGCCAGCCGACCCGCTGGACTAGCGGGAGCTGGGGGGCGGGGGAATGAGCAGTTCTTC.

The chain joins TRBV28 to TRBJ2-7; D remains ambiguous. The CDR3 totals 14 residues. Germline V gene data show CDR1 as MDHEN and CDR2 as SYDVKM. V gave up 7 bases and J gave up 2 bases, with 15 bases separating them. The CDR3 sequence: CASTPPGGAYEQYF. CDR3 bases: TGTGCCAGCACCCCCCCCGGCGGAGCCTACGAGCAGTACTTC.

The chain links TRBV7-2 to TRBJ2-7; D unresolved. This CDR3 contains 15 residues. Germline-derived CDR1 and CDR2 are SGHTA and FQGNSA. V gave up 2 bases and J gave up 2 bases, with 13 bases separating them. The CDR3 is CASSLRLKHAYEQYF. DNA of the CDR3: TGTGCCAGCAGCTTAAGACTTAAGCATGCCTACGAGCAGTACTTC.

V is TRBV28 and J is TRBJ1-4; 9 bases agree with TRBD1. The junction had 5 bases not matched to a gene; V was cut back by 4 bases and J by 8 bases. The CDR3 contains 14 residues. CDR1 MDHEN and CDR2 SYDVKM come from the germline V gene. The CDR3 is CASSSGDRAEKLFF. Here the CDR3 DNA reads TGTGCCAGCAGTTCCGGGGACAGGGCCGAAAAACTGTTTTTT.

The rearrangement joins TRBV10-3 to TRBJ2-1, with 10 positions matching TRBD2. Germline values: CDR1 ENHRY, CDR2 SYGVKD. Trimming removed 0 bases from V and 7 bases from J; junction bases left unmatched: 6. CDR3 length equals 16 residues. DNA for the CDR3: TGTGCCATCAGTGAGTCTGGGGCTAGCGGGAGTAATGAGCAGTTCTTC. Translated: CAISESGASGSNEQFF.

This clone was seen more than once but under ten times. The rearrangement joins TRBV20-1 to TRBJ2-7; D ambiguous. V lost 5 bases, J lost 1 base, and 6 bases lay in between. The CDR3 has 11 amino acids. Germline V gene lookup returns CDR1 DFQATT and CDR2 SNEGSKA (reference sequence). CDR3 sequence (DNA): TGCAGTGCTCTGCGGTCCTACGAGCAGTACTTC. Its protein product is CSALRSYEQYF.

The rearrangement joins TRBV7-3 to TRBJ2-2, with 7 bases lining up with TRBD1. The ends lost 0 bases at V and 3 bases at J; junction bases unmatched: 4. The length of the CDR3 is 16 residues. Germline loops: CDR1 SGHTA, CDR2 FQGTGA. Here the CDR3 DNA reads TGTGCCAGCAGCTTAACGACAGGGTCGTACACCGGGGAGCTGTTTTTT. Its protein is CASSLTTGSYTGELFF.

The rearrangement links TRBV5-1 to TRBJ2-7; 7 bases align to TRBD2. Per the germline V gene, CDR1 is SGHRS and CDR2 is YFSETQ. CDR3 length: 14 residues. Losses at the gene ends were 4 bases for V and 1 base for J; bases not matched to a gene: 5. The CDR3 nucleotides are TGCGCCAGCAGCGGAACGGGACTATCCTACGAGCAGTACTTC. Translated, it gives CASSGTGLSYEQYF.

Of note for this clone: An end of the junction does not agree with germline; a read error may underlie this. Other DNA sequences in the same sample also yield this CDR3. The rearrangement links TRBV4-3 to TRBJ2-6, with D maybe TRBD1 (5 bases). The CDR3 covers 16 residues. Germline V gene data show CDR1 as LGHNA and CDR2 as YSLEER. The DNA of the CDR3 is TGCGCCAGCAGCCAAGGGGAAGGATCTGGGGCCAACGGCCTGACTTTC. This encodes CASSQGEGSGANGLTF.

This clone was observed once. The J gene is TRBJ2-1, the V gene TRBV9; no clear D gene. The V gene lost 3 bases and the J gene lost 10 bases, with 11 bases spanning the gap. Germline V lookup: CDR1 SGDLS, CDR2 YYNGEE. The CDR3 has 12 amino acids. CDR3 region: CASSARFKEQFF. In nucleotides, the CDR3 is TGTGCCAGCAGCGCGAGATTCAAGGAGCAGTTCTTC.

The gene calls are TRBV11-3 and TRBJ2-2; a possible D gene is TRBD2 (6 bases). Per the germline V gene, CDR1 is SGHNT and CDR2 is YENEEA. The V and J ends lost 2 bases and 3 bases respectively, with 13 bases between them. CDR3 length: 16 amino acids. The CDR3 loop reads CASSLFGGKDTGELFF. The DNA for the CDR3 is TGTGCCAGCAGCTTATTTGGCGGGAAGGACACCGGGGAGCTGTTTTTT.

The gene calls are TRBV30 and TRBJ1-1; a weak D match, TRBD1 (5 bases). With 3 bases removed from V and 7 bases from J, the gap between germline ends came to 9 bases. Germline V lookup: CDR1 GTSNPN, CDR2 SVGIG (reference sequence). The CDR3 extends over 11 amino acids. The CDR3 protein is CAWRGVLEAFF. Written as DNA, the CDR3 is TGTGCCTGGAGAGGGGTCCTTGAAGCTTTCTTT.

In the case of this clone: At the DNA level, this CDR3 is encoded by other sequences in the same sample as well. J is TRBJ1-5 and V is TRBV28; D is ambiguous. Trimming shortened V by 7 bases and J by 0 bases, and 10 bases separated the two germline ends. The CDR3 covers 14 residues. Germline V CDR1 and CDR2: MDHEN, SYDVKM. The CDR3 DNA reads TGTGCCAGCACTTTTTCTTATAGCAATCAGCCCCAGCATTTT. Translated, it gives CASTFSYSNQPQHF.

This clone has more than one count but fewer than ten. This sequence joins TRBV30 and TRBJ1-1, with a tentative D call TRBD1 (6 bases). The germline V gene has CDR1 GTSNPN and CDR2 SVGIG (reference sequence). The CDR3 is 13 amino acids. CDR3 in amino acids: CGLKGDRNTEAFF. In DNA form, the CDR3 reads TGTGGCTTGAAGGGGGATCGGAACACTGAAGCTTTCTTT. Supplemented by reference TRBV30 and TRBJ1-1, the full variable domain reads SQTIHQWPATLVQPVGSPLSLECTVEGTSNPNLYWYRQAAGRGLQLLFYSVGIGQISSEVPQNLSASRPQDRQFILSSKKLLLSDSGFYLCGLKGDRNTEAFFGQGTRLTVV.